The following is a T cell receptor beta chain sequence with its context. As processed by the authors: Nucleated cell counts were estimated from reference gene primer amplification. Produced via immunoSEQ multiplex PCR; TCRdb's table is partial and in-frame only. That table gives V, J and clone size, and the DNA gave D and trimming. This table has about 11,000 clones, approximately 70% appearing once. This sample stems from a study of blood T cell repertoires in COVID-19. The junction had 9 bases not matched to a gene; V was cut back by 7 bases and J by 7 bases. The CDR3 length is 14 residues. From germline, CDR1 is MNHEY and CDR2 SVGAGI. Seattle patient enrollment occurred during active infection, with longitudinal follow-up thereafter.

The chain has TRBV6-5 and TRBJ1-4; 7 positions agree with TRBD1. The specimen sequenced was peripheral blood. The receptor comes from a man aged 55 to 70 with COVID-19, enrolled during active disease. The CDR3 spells CASKPTGLGEKLFF. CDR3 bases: TGTGCCAGCAAACCGACAGGGCTTGGTGAAAAACTGTTTTTT.